This TCR beta chain was profiled in a study of PD-1 blockade in classical Hodgkin lymphoma (dated by TCRdb to 2018 to 2021). About the study as a whole: Nivolumab dosing was 3 mg/kg intravenously every 2 weeks, continuing until either disease progression or unacceptable toxicity. To define a peripheral blood immune signature of response to PD-1 blockade in classical Hodgkin lymphoma, the study combined TCR beta sequencing with CyTOF.

For this clone: This clone's antigen is unknown. Base qualities are missing; no much larger clone stands one base away.

Broader findings and caveats from the paper: The study was limited to a single clinical trial cohort, and causes of repertoire differences, possibly disease activity or prior therapy, remained undefined. Among trial patients, those achieving complete response had baseline diversity similar to that of newly diagnosed patients, while diversity was significantly lower in partial responders and progressors. Patients starting nivolumab less than 1 year after ASCT had lower diversity and were excluded from later analyses to avoid confounding by immune reconstitution. A significant rise by C4D1 was seen in CD4+ but not CD8+ TCR diversity (p=0.0027 vs p=0.16), with the rise being most apparent in complete responders (p=0.02). Baseline TCR diversity was reported to be lower in newly diagnosed patients than in healthy donors, and even lower in relapsed/refractory patients.

From cysteine to phenylalanine, the CDR3 is 15 amino acids long. Only the CDR3 DNA is retained, 45 bases long and in frame from the first base. Between the V and J ends, shortened by 5 bases and 2 bases respectively, the junction contains 13 bases. For CDR1 and CDR2, the germline V gene (reference sequence) lists SEHNR and FQNEAQ. Genomic DNA was isolated using the Qiagen DNeasy kit from unsorted PBMCs as well as from negatively selected CD4+ and CD8+ fractions. Amplification of TCR beta CDR3 regions was done by immunoSEQ multiplex PCR with primers that anneal to V and J segments. A synthetic immune receptor repertoire was used to minimize amplification bias, and any residual bias was removed computationally once sequencing was done. Per the original workflow: Custom Python scripts were used to quantify repertoire diversity as the Shannon entropy index. The unsorted, CD4+ and CD8+ repertoires were each analyzed separately, with the exception of combined analyses, where CD4+ and CD8+ sequences were merged in silico. A clone was considered expanded if an increase in frequency of at least 2-fold after treatment relative to C1D1 was found, and a pseudocount of 0.5 was applied to clones undetected at baseline. Singleton clones were defined as clones with 0 or 1 copy at C1D1, and non-singleton clones were defined as clones with 2 or more copies. By matching protein sequences in sorted samples from the same patient, clones expanded in unsorted samples were annotated as CD4+, CD8+ or unknown. Wilcoxon tests were applied to paired samples to test diversity changes from C1D1 to C4D1. The source is immuneACCESS, and TCRdb retained only in-frame sequences with V and J called. Part of the clones is not carried over; for the studies checked, unresolved V genes explain less than half of this, and the remainder is unexplained. The V and J calls and clone size come from that table; D and trimming were worked out from the DNA. Recorded for this sample are 9,500 to 12,000 clones; 80% to 90% of them occurred a single time. The top ten clonotypes cover 30% of the sample.

The sample's time point label, decoded: cycle 1 day 1 (C1D1), immediately before nivolumab initiation. All trial patients had relapsed after autologous stem cell transplantation, with cohorts A, B and C differing in prior brentuximab vedotin exposure. The trial cohort was composed of about 53 patients with relapsed/refractory classical Hodgkin lymphoma, for whom complete response, partial response or progressive disease was recorded as best overall response. Trial patients were treated with single-agent nivolumab in the multi-cohort phase II CheckMate 205 trial. An independent review committee assessed best overall response by applying the 2007 International Working Group response criteria. Trial PBMCs were obtained immediately prior to nivolumab initiation (C1D1) and on therapy at cycle 2 day 1 and cycle 4 day 1. Peripheral blood was collected in 8 mL Vacutainer Cell Preparation Tubes, from which PBMCs were isolated by centrifugation and then cryopreserved.

This clonotype originated in a human donor with classical Hodgkin lymphoma. The chain employs TRBV7-9 and TRBJ2-1; perhaps TRBD2 is the D gene, with 6 bases matching. Specimen: peripheral blood mononuclear cells (PBMCs), collected at baseline. The DNA sequence follows: TGTGCCAGCAGCCTCTTGGGACTCCCCTACAATGAGCAGTTCTTC. Its translation reads: CASSLLGLPYNEQFF. Outside the CDR3, residues come from the reference TRBV7-9 and TRBJ2-1 proteins, so the full variable domain is: DTGVSQNPRHKITKRGQNVTFRCDPISEHNRLYWYRQTLGQGPEFLTYFQNEAQLEKSRLLSDRFSAERPKGSFSTLEIQRTEQGDSAMYLCASSLLGLPYNEQFFGPGTRLTVL.